This entry describes one T cell receptor (beta chain). The germline gene is not matched at one end of the junction; a read error may be the cause. The sample originates from a study of blood T cell repertoires in acute mononucleosis (dated by TCRdb to 2019 to 2021). In the study overall: Acute-phase samples, which represented the primary response, were collected within 2 weeks of symptom onset. In the acute phase, YVL-BR-specific cells accounted for a mean of about 2.1% of blood CD8 T cells, and GLC-BM-specific cells for a mean of roughly 1.1%. The mean EBV load in blood was 3.5 to 4 log10 genome copies per million B cells during acute infection, compared with roughly 2.7 at convalescence.

The time point label for this specimen denotes: acute infectious mononucleosis, at clinical presentation within 2 weeks of symptom onset (visit 1). CD8 T cell responses to two immunodominant EBV epitopes, BRLF1 109 (YVL-BR) and BMLF1 280 (GLC-BM), were tracked in the study over primary infection. Primary EBV infection was taken to be indicated by a positive serum heterophile antibody test and EBV viral capsid antigen-specific IgM. Magnetic positive selection (MACS) was first used to enrich total CD8 T cells from PBMCs. Live CD3+ CD8+ tetramer+ cells were sorted on a FACSAria III to over 85% purity. Cell sorting used a PE-conjugated tetramer carrying the BMLF1 280-288 peptide. At both acute infection and convalescence, EBV epitope-specific CD8 T cells were tetramer-sorted, and the TCR repertoires of those cells were deep-sequenced directly ex vivo. A few people aged roughly 18 to 30 with clinical acute infectious mononucleosis and laboratory evidence of primary EBV infection were used as donors. Heparinized peripheral blood was collected when donors presented clinically with mononucleosis symptoms and again about 6 months afterward. PBMCs were isolated by Ficoll-Paque density gradient centrifugation.

For TCR profiling, total RNA from no fewer than 8,500 sorted tetramer+ CD8 T cells was reverse transcribed into cDNA. CDR3 regions were PCR-amplified with primers annealing to V and J regions, and unique molecular identifiers were added to track templates. Profiling of the TCRalpha and TCRbeta chains was done on the immunoSEQ platform, including the sequencing and error-correction standards of that platform. In the paper's pipeline: Clonal copy numbers were corrected for sequencing and PCR errors, and CDR3s were defined according to IMGT conventions. Analysis was restricted to productive rearrangements and performed with immunoSEQ Analyzer versions 2.0 and 3.0, while gene-pairing frequencies underwent further processing in Microsoft Excel. Circos plots were used to visualize V-J pairings, and MEME together with a custom motifSearch program was used to find CDR3 motifs. The probability of generation of TCR sequences was calculated using the OLGA algorithm. A clonotype seen at both visits was called persistent, a clonotype seen only at the acute visit was called nonpersistent, and a clonotype seen only at convalescence was called de novo. Any amino acid clonotype used by more than one donor was defined as a public TCR. As stored in TCRdb, this immuneACCESS dataset retains in-frame rearrangements with V and J assigned. A fraction of the clones does not appear; measured against another copy, unresolved V genes explain less than half of the discrepancy, and the remainder lacks a known reason. That table furnishes V, J and clone size, whereas the DNA furnished D and trimming. This sample holds around 1,400 clones; under 30% were observed only once. The ten most abundant clones make up 50% to 55% of the sample.

Overall study outcomes, separate from this receptor: Because only a fraction of each donor's blood was analyzed, sampling error might partly explain the low overlap between acute and convalescent clonotypes. Only 7.5% to 9% of unique acute clonotypes persisted into convalescence, yet these made up most of the response; new diverse de novo clonotypes seemingly replaced the rest. The cohort comprised only a few donors, so group averages rested on very few individuals.

The TCR comes from a woman younger than 30 with infectious mononucleosis caused by EBV. The sample was EBV GLC epitope tetramer+ CD8+ T cells sorted from PBMCs, taken during acute infectious mononucleosis. The cell subset or site tag for this specimen amounts to: CD8 T cells binding tetramer with EBV BMLF1 280-288 peptide (GLC-BM).

The CDR3 loop reads CSVGSGGSNDKLFF. The bases read TGCAGCGTCGGGTCAGGGGGCAGTAATGATAAACTGTTTTTT. Recombination joined TRBV29-1 with TRBJ1-4, with 8 bases matching TRBD1. The CDR3, from cysteine to phenylalanine, totals 14 residues. Just the 42-base CDR3 DNA is kept, in frame starting at base 1. The germline V gene supplies CDR1 SQVTM and CDR2 ANQGSEA.